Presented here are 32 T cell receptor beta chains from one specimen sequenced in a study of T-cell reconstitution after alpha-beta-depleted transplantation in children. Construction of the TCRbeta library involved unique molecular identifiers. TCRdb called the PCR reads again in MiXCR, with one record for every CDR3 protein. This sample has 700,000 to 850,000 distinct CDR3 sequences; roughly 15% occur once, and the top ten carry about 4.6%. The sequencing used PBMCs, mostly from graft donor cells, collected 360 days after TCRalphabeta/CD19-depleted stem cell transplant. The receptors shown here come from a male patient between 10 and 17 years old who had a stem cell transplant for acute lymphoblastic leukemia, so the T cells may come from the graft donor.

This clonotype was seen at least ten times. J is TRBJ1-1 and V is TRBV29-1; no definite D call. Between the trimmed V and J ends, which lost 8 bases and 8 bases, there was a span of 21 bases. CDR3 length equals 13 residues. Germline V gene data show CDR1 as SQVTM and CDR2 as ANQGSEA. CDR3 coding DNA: TGCAGCTCTCGTCCTGACCGATGGGGAGAAGCTTTCTTT. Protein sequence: CSSRPDRWGEAFF.

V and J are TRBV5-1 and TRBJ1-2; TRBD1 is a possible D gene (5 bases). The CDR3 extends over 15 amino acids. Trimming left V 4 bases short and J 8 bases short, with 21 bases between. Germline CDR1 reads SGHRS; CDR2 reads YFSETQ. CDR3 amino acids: CASSATGGSADGYTF. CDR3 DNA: TGCGCCAGCAGCGCGACGGGGGGATCGGCAGACGGCTACACCTTC. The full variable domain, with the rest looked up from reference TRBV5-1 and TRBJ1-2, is KAGVTQTPRYLIKTRGQQVTLSCSPISGHRSVSWYQQTPGQGLQFLFEYFSETQRNKGNFPGRFSGRQFSNSRSEMNVSTLELGDSALYLCASSATGGSADGYTFGSGTRLTVV.

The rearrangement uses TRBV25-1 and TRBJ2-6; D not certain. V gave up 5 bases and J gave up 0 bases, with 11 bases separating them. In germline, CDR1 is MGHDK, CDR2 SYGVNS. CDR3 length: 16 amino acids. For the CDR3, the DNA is TGTGCCAGCAGTCCCCGACACCTCTCTGGGGCCAACGTCCTGACTTTC. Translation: CASSPRHLSGANVLTF.

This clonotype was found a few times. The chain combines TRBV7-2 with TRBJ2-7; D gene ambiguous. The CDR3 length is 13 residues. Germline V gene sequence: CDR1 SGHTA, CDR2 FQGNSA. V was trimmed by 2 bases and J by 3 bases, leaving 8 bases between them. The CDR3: CASSLLPYYEQYF. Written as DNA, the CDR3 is TGTGCCAGCAGCTTATTGCCGTACTACGAGCAGTACTTC.

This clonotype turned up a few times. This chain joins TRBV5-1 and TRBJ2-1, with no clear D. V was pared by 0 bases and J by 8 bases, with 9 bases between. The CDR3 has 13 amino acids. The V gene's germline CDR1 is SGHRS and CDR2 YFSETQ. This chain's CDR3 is CASSLELQDEQFF. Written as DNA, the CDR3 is TGCGCCAGCAGCTTGGAACTCCAGGATGAGCAGTTCTTC.

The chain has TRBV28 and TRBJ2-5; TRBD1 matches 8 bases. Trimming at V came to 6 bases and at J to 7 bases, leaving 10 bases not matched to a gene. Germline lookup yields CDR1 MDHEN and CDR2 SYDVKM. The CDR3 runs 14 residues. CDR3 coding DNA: TGTGCCAGCAGGCAGGCAGGGGGCGCAGGGACCCAGTACTTC. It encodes CASRQAGGAGTQYF.

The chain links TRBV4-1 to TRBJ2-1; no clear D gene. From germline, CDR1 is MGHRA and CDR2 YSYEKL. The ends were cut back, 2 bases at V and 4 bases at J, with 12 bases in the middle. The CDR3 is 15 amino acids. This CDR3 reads CASSQKRNSYNEQFF. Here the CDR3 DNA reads TGCGCCAGCAGCCAAAAGAGAAACTCTTACAATGAGCAGTTCTTC.

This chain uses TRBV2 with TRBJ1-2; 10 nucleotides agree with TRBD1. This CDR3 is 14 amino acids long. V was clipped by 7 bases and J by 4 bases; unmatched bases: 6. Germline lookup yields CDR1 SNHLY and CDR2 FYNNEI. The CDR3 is CASIRDRGIYGYTF. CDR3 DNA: TGTGCCAGCATAAGGGACAGGGGCATCTATGGCTACACCTTC.

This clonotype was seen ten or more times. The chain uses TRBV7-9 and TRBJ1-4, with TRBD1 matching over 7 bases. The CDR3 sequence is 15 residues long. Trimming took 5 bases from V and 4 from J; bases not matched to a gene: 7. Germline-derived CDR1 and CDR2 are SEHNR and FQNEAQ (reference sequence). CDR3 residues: CASSTYRGHNEKLFF. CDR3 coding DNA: TGTGCCAGCAGCACCTACAGGGGCCATAATGAAAAACTGTTTTTT. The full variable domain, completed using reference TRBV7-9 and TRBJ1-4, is DTGVSQNPRHKITKRGQNVTFRCDPISEHNRLYWYRQTLGQGPEFLTYFQNEAQLEKSRLLSDRFSAERPKGSFSTLEIQRTEQGDSAMYLCASSTYRGHNEKLFFGSGTQLSVL.

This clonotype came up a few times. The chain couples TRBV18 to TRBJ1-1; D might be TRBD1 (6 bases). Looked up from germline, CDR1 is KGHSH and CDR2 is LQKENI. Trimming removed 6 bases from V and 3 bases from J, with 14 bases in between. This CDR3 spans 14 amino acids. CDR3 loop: CASSLHRDDTEAFF. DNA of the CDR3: TGTGCCAGCTCTCTTCACAGGGACGACACTGAAGCTTTCTTT.

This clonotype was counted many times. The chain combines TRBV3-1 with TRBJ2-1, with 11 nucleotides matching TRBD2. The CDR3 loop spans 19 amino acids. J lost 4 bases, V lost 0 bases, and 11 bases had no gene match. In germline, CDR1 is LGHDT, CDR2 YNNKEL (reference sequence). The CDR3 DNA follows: TGTGCCAGCAGCCAAGATCTCGGCGGTAGCGGGAGGGAATACAATGAGCAGTTCTTC. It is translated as CASSQDLGGSGREYNEQFF.

The CDR3: CASSVRLAAHFTDTQYF. In DNA form, the CDR3 reads TGTGCCAGCAGCGTCCGACTAGCGGCCCATTTCACAGATACGCAGTATTTT. This chain joins TRBV6-1 and TRBJ2-3, with TRBD2 matching over 9 bases. CDR1 MNHNS and CDR2 SASEGT come from the germline V gene. This CDR3 spans 17 amino acids. The trim removed 6 bases at V and 2 bases at J, leaving 12 bases unmatched.

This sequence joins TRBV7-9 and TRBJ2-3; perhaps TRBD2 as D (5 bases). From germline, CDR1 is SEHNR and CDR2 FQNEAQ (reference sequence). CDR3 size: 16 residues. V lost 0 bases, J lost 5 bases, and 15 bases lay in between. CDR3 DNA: TGTGCCAGCAGCTTAGCGGTCTACCGTGGAGGAGATACGCAGTATTTT. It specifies CASSLAVYRGGDTQYF.

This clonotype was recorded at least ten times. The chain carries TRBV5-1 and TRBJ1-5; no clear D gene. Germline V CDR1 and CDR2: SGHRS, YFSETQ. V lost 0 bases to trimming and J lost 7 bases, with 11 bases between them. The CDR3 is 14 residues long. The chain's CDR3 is CASSLGGSRQPQHF. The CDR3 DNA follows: TGCGCCAGCAGCTTGGGAGGGAGTAGGCAGCCCCAGCATTTT.

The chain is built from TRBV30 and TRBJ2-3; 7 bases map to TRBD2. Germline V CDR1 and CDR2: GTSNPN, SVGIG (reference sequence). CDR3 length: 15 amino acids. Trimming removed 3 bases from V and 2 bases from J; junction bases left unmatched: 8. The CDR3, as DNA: TGTGCCTGGAGGGATACGGGACTACTCACAGATACGCAGTATTTT. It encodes CAWRDTGLLTDTQYF. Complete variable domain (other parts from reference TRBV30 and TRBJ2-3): SQTIHQWPATLVQPVGSPLSLECTVEGTSNPNLYWYRQAAGRGLQLLFYSVGIGQISSEVPQNLSASRPQDRQFILSSKKLLLSDSGFYLCAWRDTGLLTDTQYFGPGTRLTVL.

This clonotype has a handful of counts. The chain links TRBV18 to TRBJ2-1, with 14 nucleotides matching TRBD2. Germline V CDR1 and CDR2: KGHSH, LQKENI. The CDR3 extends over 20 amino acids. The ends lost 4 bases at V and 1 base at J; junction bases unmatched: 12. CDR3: CASSQGTSGSYRTSYNEQFF. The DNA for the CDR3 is TGTGCCAGCTCACAGGGGACTAGCGGGAGCTATAGGACGTCCTACAATGAGCAGTTCTTC.

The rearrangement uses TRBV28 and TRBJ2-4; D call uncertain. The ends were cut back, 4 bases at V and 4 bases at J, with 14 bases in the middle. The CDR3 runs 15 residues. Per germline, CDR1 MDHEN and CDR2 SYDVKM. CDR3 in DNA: TGTGCCAGCAGTTCGCGGTTATGGGCGAAAAACATTCAGTACTTC. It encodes CASSSRLWAKNIQYF.

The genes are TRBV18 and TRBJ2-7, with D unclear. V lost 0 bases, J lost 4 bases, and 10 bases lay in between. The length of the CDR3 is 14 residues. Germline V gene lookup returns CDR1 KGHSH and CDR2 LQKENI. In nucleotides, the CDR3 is TGTGCCAGCTCACCACCGCAAGCACGATACGAGCAGTACTTC. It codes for CASSPPQARYEQYF.

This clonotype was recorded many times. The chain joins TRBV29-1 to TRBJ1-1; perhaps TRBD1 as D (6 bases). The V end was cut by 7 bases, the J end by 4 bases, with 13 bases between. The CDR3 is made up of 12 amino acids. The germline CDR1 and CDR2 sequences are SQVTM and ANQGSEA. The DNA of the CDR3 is TGCAGCGACCAACAGGGTTCCACTGAAGCTTTCTTT. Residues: CSDQQGSTEAFF.

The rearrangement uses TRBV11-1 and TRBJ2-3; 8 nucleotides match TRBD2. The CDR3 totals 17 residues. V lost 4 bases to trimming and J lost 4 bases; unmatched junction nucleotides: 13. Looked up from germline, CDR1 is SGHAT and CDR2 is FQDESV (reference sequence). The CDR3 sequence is CASSSVLGTRAADTQYF. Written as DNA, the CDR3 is TGTGCCAGCAGCTCCGTACTCGGGACTAGAGCTGCAGATACGCAGTATTTT.

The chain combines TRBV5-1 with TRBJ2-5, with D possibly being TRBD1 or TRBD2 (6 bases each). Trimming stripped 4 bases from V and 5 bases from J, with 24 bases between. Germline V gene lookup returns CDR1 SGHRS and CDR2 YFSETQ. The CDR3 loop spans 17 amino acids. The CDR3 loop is CASSPLLPGRGGETQYF. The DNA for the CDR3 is TGCGCCAGCAGCCCACTACTCCCAGGCCGAGGGGGGGAGACCCAGTACTTC.

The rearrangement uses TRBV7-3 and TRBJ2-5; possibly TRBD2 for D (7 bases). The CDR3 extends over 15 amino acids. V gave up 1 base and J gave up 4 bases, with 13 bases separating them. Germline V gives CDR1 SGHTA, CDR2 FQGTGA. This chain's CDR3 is CASSLNRGASETQYF. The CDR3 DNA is TGTGCCAGCAGCTTAAATCGGGGGGCTTCAGAGACCCAGTACTTC.

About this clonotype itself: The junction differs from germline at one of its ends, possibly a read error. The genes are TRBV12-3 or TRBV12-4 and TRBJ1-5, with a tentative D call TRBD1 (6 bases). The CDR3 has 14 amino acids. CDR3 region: CASSLRDINQLQHF. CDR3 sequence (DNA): TGTGCCAGCAGTCTCCGGGACATAAATCAGCTCCAGCATTTT.

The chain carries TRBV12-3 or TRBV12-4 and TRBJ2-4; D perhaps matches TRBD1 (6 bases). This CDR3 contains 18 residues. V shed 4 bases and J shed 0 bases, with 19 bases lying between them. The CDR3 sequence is CASSSWTAIRLAKNIQYF. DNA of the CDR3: TGTGCCAGCAGTTCCTGGACAGCGATCAGGCTAGCCAAAAACATTCAGTACTTC.

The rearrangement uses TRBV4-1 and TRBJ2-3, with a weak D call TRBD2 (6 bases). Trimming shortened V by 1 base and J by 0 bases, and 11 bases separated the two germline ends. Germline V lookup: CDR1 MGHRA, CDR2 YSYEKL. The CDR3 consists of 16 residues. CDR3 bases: TGCGCCAGCAGCCAAGTCGGGGAGGTCAGCACAGATACGCAGTATTTT. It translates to CASSQVGEVSTDTQYF.

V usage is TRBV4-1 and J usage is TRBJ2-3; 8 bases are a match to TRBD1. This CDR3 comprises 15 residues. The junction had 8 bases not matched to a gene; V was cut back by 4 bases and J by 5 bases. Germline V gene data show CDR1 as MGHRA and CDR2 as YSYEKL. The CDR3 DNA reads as TGCGCCAGCAGCCCGAGTGACAGGGGATTAGATACGCAGTATTTT. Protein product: CASSPSDRGLDTQYF.

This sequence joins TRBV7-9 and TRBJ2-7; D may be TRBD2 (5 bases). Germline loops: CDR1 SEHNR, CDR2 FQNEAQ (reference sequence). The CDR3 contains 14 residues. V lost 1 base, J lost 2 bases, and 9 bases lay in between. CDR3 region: CASSLGGFAYEQYF. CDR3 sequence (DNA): TGTGCCAGCAGCTTAGGAGGGTTCGCCTACGAGCAGTACTTC.

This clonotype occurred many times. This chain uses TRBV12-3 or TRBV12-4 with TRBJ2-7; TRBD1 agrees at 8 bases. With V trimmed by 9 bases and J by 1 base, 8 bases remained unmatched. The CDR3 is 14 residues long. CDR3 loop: CASQRQGASYEQYF. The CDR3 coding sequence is TGTGCCAGTCAACGTCAGGGGGCGTCCTACGAGCAGTACTTC.

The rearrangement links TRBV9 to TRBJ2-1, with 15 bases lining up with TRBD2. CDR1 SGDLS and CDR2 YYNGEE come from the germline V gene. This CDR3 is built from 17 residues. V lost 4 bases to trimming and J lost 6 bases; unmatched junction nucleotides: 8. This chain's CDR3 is CASSLRGLAGGGNEQFF. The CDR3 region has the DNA TGTGCCAGCAGCCTCCGAGGACTAGCGGGAGGGGGCAATGAGCAGTTCTTC.

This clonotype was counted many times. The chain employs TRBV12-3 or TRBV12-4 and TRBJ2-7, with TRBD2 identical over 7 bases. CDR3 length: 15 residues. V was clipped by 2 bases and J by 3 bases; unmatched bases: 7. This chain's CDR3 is CASSLLGGSNYEQYF. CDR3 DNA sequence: TGTGCCAGCAGTTTATTGGGCGGGAGTAACTACGAGCAGTACTTC.

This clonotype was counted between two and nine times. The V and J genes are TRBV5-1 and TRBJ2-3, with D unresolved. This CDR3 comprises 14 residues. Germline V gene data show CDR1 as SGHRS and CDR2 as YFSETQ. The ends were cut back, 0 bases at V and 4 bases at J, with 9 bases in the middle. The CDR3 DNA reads TGCGCCAGCAGCTTGGTAACAAGATCAGATACGCAGTATTTT. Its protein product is CASSLVTRSDTQYF. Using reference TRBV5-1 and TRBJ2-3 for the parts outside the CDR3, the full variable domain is KAGVTQTPRYLIKTRGQQVTLSCSPISGHRSVSWYQQTPGQGLQFLFEYFSETQRNKGNFPGRFSGRQFSNSRSEMNVSTLELGDSALYLCASSLVTRSDTQYFGPGTRLTVL.

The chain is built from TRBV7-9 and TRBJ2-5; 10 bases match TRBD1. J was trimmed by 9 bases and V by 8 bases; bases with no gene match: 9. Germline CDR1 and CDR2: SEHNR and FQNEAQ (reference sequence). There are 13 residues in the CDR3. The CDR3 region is CASEDRGSQAQYF. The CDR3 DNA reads TGTGCCAGCGAGGACAGGGGGAGTCAGGCCCAGTACTTC.